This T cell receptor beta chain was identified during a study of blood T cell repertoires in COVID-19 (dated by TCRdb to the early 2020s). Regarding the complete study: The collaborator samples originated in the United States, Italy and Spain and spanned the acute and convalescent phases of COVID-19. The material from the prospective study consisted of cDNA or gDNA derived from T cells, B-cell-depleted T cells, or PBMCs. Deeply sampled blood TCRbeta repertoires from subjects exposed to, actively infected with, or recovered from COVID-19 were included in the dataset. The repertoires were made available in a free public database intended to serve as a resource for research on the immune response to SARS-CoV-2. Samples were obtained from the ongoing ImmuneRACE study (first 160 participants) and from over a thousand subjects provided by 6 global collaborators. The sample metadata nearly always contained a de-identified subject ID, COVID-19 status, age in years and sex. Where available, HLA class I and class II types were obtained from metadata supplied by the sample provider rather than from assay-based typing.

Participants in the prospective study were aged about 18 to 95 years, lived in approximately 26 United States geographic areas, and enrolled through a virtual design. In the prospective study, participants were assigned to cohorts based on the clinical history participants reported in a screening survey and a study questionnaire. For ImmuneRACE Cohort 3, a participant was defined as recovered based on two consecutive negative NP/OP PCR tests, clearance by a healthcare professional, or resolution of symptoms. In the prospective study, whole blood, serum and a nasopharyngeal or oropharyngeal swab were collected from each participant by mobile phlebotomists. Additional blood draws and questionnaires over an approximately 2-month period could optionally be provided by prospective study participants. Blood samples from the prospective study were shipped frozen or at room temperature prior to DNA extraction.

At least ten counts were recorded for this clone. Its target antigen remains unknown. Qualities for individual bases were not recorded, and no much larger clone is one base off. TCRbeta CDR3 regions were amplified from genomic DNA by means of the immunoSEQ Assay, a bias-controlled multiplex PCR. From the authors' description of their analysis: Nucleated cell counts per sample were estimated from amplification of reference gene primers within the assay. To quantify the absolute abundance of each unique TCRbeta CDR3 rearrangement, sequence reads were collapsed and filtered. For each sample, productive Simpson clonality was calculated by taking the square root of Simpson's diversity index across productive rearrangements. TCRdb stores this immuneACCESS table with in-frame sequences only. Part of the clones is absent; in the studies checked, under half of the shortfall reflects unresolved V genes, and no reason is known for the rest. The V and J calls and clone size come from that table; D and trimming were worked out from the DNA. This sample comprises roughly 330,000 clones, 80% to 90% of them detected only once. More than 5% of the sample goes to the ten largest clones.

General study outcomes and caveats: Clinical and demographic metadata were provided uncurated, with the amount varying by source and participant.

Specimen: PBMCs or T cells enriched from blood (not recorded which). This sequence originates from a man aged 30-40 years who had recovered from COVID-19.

The CDR3 region: CASSLTGGRNTIYF. The nucleotide sequence reads as follows: TGTGCCAGCAGTTTAACCGGAGGCAGAAACACCATATATTTT. The chain employs TRBV28 and TRBJ1-3; there is no confident call for the D gene. Between the V and J ends, shortened by 2 bases and 5 bases respectively, the junction contains 10 bases. From cysteine to phenylalanine, the CDR3 is 14 amino acids long. The sequence is cut down to CDR3 DNA, 42 bases in frame from base 1. According to the germline V gene, CDR1 reads MDHEN and CDR2 reads SYDVKM.